The T cell receptor (beta chain) under discussion was sequenced for a study of shared clonotypes between healthy human individuals. Splitting the CD4+ cells yielded a CD45RA+ naive subset and a CD45RA-negative memory subset. Profiling relied on immunoSEQ multiplex PCR, and the TCRdb table lists in-frame clones only, not all of them. The data hold 2.3 million or so clones, with just over 90% observed a single time. V was shortened by 7 bases and J by 7 bases, with 10 bases between the two germline ends. From germline, CDR1 is SNHLY and CDR2 FYNNEI. The CDR3 consists of 11 residues. Findings and caveats of the study: Roughly 4.6% of naive CD4 clonotypes were common to four donors.

Regarding this clone: Its specificity is unknown.

This receptor was identified in a man aged 18 to 29 in good health. Some clones in this sample may be carry-over from other donors' samples. The sequencing input was naive CD4+ T cells from PBMCs. This sample's subset: CD45RA+ positively selected. The chain is built from TRBV2 and TRBJ2-5; D not resolved. The CDR3 sequence is CASNYERTQYF. CDR3 nucleotides: TGTGCCAGCAACTATGAGCGGACCCAGTACTTC.